This T cell receptor beta chain was sequenced during a study of prognosis after radiotherapy for stage I lung cancer. Study details: Eleven to twelve patients had adenocarcinoma tumors, while squamous cell carcinoma tumors were found in roughly 7.

Trimming took off 7 bases at V and 4 bases at J, with 13 bases between the two ends. CDR1 SGHTA and CDR2 FQGNSA come from the germline V gene. This CDR3 region has 14 residues. Whole-study findings and limits: The tumor specificity of expanded TCR clones remained undetermined.

Multiplex PCR in two rounds served to amplify TCR beta CDR3 from genomic DNA. It was primers specific to each TRBV and TRBJ gene that first-round PCR used. TCRdb re-analysed the multiplex PCR reads in MiXCR, keeping a single row per CDR3 protein. This sample carries about 19,000 distinct CDR3 sequences, about three fifths of them seen once, and the ten largest clones take less than 30%. This clonotype is medium-sized in the sample. What it recognizes is unknown. V is TRBV7-2 and J is TRBJ2-2, with D possibly matching TRBD1 (7 bases). The sample here was PBMCs, taken before or after stereotactic body radiation therapy (not recorded which). This clonotype was sampled from a donor over 45 with non-small cell lung cancer. This CDR3 is CASTDREVTGELFF. The CDR3, as DNA: TGTGCCAGCACCGACAGGGAGGTCACCGGGGAGCTGTTTTTT.